One and the same sample provided the 2 T cell receptor beta chains below, sequenced in a study of CD8 T cells in Susac syndrome. RNA totalling roughly 0.45 to 1 ug underwent reverse transcription with random hexamers. TCRdb used MiXCR to reprocess the immunoSEQ multiplex PCR reads, holding one entry per CDR3 protein. The sample shows around 230,000 distinct CDR3 sequences, approximately 95% of them seen only once. The material sequenced was CD4+ T cells from PBMCs. These receptors were collected from a human donor with multiple sclerosis.

The chain carries TRBV4-1 and TRBJ1-2; 8 nucleotides align to TRBD1. CDR3 size: 17 residues. Germline V gene lookup returns CDR1 MGHRA and CDR2 YSYEKL. V lost 1 base and J lost 6; bases outside the gene matches: 13. This CDR3 reads CASSQVGSGGRVNGYTF. The CDR3 DNA sequence: TGCGCCAGCAGCCAAGTCGGTTCAGGGGGCAGGGTCAATGGCTACACCTTC.

The V call is TRBV30, the J call TRBJ1-2; D uncertain. V lost 0 bases, J lost 2 bases, and 10 bases lay in between. The CDR3 length is 14 residues. CDR1 GTSNPN and CDR2 SVGIG come from the germline V gene (reference sequence). CDR3 residues: CAWSVLGQNYGYTF. The CDR3 DNA reads TGTGCCTGGAGTGTGTTAGGGCAGAACTATGGCTACACCTTC. The variable domain in full, with the rest retrieved from reference TRBV30 and TRBJ1-2, is SQTIHQWPATLVQPVGSPLSLECTVEGTSNPNLYWYRQAAGRGLQLLFYSVGIGQISSEVPQNLSASRPQDRQFILSSKKLLLSDSGFYLCAWSVLGQNYGYTFGSGTRLTVV.